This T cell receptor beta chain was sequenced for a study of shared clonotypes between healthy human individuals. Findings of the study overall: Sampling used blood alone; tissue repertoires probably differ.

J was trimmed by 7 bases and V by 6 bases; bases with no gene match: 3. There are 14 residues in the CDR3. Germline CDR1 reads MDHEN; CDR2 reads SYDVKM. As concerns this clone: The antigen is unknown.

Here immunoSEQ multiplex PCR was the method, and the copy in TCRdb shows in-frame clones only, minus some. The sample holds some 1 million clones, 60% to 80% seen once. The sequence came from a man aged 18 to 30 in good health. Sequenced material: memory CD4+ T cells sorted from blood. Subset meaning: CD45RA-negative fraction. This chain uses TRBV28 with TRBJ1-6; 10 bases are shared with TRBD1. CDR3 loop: CASRGTGENSPLHF. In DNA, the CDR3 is TGTGCCAGCAGGGGGACAGGGGAAAATTCACCCCTCCACTTT.